Following are 7 T cell receptor beta chains from one sample sequenced in a study of T cells in Graves' hyperthyroidism and ophthalmopathy. TCR beta CDR3 sequences were amplified from RNA transcripts. First-round RT-PCR with HTBI primers amplified the TCR CDR3 region. TCRdb processed the multiplex PCR reads anew with MiXCR; each CDR3 protein has one entry. Of about 640,000 distinct CDR3 sequences listed, approximately 14% were seen once; the top ten hold 12%. The sequenced sample was blood. The source is a woman in her 50s with Graves' ophthalmopathy.

The chain's CDR3 is CASSPRVQTEAFF. The CDR3 nucleotides are TGTGCCAGTAGTCCCAGGGTCCAGACTGAAGCTTTCTTT. The gene calls are TRBV19 and TRBJ1-1; D possibly corresponds to TRBD1 (5 bases). V shed 5 bases and J shed 5 bases, with 12 bases lying between them. In germline, CDR1 is LNHDA, CDR2 SQIVND (reference sequence). This CDR3 spans 13 amino acids.

Many counts were recorded for this clonotype. The chain joins TRBV6-1 to TRBJ1-5; D remains unclear. The CDR3 runs 15 residues. CDR1 is MNHNS, CDR2 SASEGT, per germline. Trimming took 5 bases from V and 7 from J, leaving 18 bases between them. The CDR3 loop is CASSYWRSEEQPQHF. DNA of the CDR3: TGTGCCAGCAGTTATTGGCGGTCAGAAGAACAGCCCCAGCATTTT.

In the case of this clonotype: A read error may explain this, as a much larger clone is one base away. This chain connects TRBV28 to TRBJ2-7; D is unclear. This CDR3 has 16 amino acids. CDR1 and CDR2 (germline): MDHEN, SYDVKM. Trimming left V 6 bases short and J 5 bases short, with 23 bases between. This CDR3 reads CASRKVTWGYLNEQYF. The CDR3 bases are TGTGCCAGCAGGAAAGTGACTTGGGGTTATCTCAACGAGCAGTACTTC.

This clonotype was recorded at least ten times. The chain has TRBV18 and TRBJ1-1; a weak D match, TRBD1 (6 bases). Germline CDR1 is KGHSH and CDR2 is LQKENI. The CDR3 runs 14 residues. V lost 3 bases to trimming and J lost 4 bases, with 12 bases between them. The CDR3 DNA reads TGTGCCAGCTCACCCAAGGGGGGAGGCACTGAAGCTTTCTTT. As protein: CASSPKGGGTEAFF. The variable domain in full, with the rest retrieved from reference TRBV18 and TRBJ1-1, is NAGVMQNPRHLVRRRGQEARLRCSPMKGHSHVYWYRQLPEEGLKFMVYLQKENIIDESGMPKERFSAEFPKEGPSILRIQQVVRGDSAAYFCASSPKGGGTEAFFGQGTRLTVV.

This clonotype was detected ten times or more. The chain carries TRBV28 and TRBJ2-1, with a tentative D call TRBD2 (7 bases). The CDR3 is made up of 19 amino acids. Trimming took off 4 bases at V and 7 bases at J, with 29 bases between the two ends. Per the germline V gene, CDR1 is MDHEN and CDR2 is SYDVKM. Written as DNA, the CDR3 is TGTGCCAGCAGTTCAGGGTGGGGGCGAAAGGGCGGGAGTTTTAATGAGCAGTTCTTC. Translation gives CASSSGWGRKGGSFNEQFF.

This sequence joins TRBV7-9 and TRBJ2-2; 10 bases map to TRBD2. The CDR3 spans 18 residues. With V trimmed by 3 bases and J by 6 bases, 13 bases remained unmatched. Germline-derived CDR1 and CDR2 are SEHNR and FQNEAQ (reference sequence). The CDR3 bases are TGTGCCAGCAGCTTCCCCCCACGCCTAGCGGGAGTTTCCGGGGAGCTGTTTTTT. Translating it yields CASSFPPRLAGVSGELFF.

The chain employs TRBV7-9 and TRBJ1-4; no definite D call. The CDR3 is made up of 15 amino acids. The V end was cut by 5 bases, the J end by 3 bases, with 13 bases between. Germline CDR1 SEHNR, CDR2 FQNEAQ (reference sequence). CDR3: CASSPRTTANEKLFF. The CDR3 DNA reads TGTGCCAGCAGCCCCCGGACCACGGCTAATGAAAAACTGTTTTTT.